The clone carrying this T cell receptor beta chain was counted many times. Given a much more abundant clone one base away, this may be a read error. The CDR3 is 14 amino acids. Germline loops: CDR1 MNHEY, CDR2 SVGEGT. The ends lost 8 bases at V and 4 bases at J; junction bases unmatched: 10. Molecular barcoded adaptors covering alpha/delta and beta/gamma chains were used on 400 ng RNA. TCRdb independently ran MiXCR on the reads; one entry per CDR3 protein. This sample has about 90,000 distinct CDR3 sequences, with 9% to 15% found just once. This entry comes from a study of read filtering for tumor transcriptome and immune sequencing.

The receptor was isolated from a donor at least 40 years old with multiple myeloma. The chain has TRBV6-2 or TRBV6-3 and TRBJ2-7, with 8 bases that match TRBD1. The sample was a population of CD138-negative cells sorted from bone marrow. Written as DNA, the CDR3 is TGTGCCAGCCCCTGGACAGGGACCATTTACGAGCAGTACTTC. The encoded protein is CASPWTGTIYEQYF.